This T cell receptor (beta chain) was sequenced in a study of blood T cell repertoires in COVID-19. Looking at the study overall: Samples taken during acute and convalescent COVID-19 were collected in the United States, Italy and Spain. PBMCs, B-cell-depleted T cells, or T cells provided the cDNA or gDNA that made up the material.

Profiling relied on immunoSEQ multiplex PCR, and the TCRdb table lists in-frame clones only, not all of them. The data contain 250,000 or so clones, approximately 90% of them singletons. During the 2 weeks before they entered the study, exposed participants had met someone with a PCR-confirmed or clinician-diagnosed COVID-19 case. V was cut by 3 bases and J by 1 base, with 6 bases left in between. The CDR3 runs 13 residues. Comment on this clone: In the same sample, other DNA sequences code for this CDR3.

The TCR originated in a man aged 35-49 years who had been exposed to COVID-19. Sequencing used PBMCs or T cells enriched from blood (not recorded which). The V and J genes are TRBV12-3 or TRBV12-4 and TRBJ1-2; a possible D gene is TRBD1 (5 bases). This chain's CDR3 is CASSFQGNYGYTF. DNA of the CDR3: TGTGCCAGCAGTTTTCAGGGTAACTATGGCTACACCTTC.